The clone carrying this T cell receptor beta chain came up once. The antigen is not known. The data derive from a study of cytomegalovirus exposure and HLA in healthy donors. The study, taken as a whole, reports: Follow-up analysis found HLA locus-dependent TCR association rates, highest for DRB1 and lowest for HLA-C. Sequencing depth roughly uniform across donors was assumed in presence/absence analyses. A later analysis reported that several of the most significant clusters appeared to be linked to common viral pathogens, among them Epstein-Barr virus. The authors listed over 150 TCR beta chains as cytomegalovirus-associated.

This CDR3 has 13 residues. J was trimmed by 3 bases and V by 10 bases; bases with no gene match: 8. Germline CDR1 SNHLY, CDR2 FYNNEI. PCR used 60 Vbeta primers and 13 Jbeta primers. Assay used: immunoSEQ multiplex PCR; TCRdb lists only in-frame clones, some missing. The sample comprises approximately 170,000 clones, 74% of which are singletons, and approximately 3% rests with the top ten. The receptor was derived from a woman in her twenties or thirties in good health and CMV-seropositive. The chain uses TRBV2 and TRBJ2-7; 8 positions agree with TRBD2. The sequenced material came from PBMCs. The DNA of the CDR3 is TGTGCCACTATAGCGGGGTTAAACTACGAGCAGTACTTC. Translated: CATIAGLNYEQYF.